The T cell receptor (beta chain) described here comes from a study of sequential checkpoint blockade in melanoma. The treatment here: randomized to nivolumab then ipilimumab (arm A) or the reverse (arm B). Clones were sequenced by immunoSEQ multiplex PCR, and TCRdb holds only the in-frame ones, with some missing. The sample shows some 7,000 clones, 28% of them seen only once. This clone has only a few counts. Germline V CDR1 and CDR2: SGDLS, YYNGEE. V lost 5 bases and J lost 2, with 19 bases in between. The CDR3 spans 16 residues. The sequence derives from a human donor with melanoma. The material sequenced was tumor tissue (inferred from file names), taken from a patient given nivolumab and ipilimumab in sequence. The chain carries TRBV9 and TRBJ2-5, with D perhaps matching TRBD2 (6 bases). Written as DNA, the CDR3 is TGTGCCAGCAGTGAGAAATGGCAGGGAGGTCAAGAGACCCAGTACTTC. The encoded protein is CASSEKWQGGQETQYF.